The 20 T cell receptor beta chains in this list originate from one sample, sequenced in a study of shared clonotypes between healthy human individuals. Sequenced by immunoSEQ multiplex PCR; TCRdb stores in-frame clones only, minus some. Of about half a million clones listed, roughly 80% are singletons. The sequenced sample consisted of PBMCs. The receptors were gathered from a woman in her forties in good health. Some clones in this sample may be carry-over from other donors' samples.

This clone came up many times. The same CDR3 can be traced to other DNA sequences in this sample. V gene TRBV5-1 combines with J gene TRBJ2-7; 8 bases agree with TRBD1. The CDR3 covers 14 residues. The J segment lost 5 bases and the V segment lost 1 base, leaving 5 bases of the junction unmatched. CDR1 is SGHRS and CDR2 is YFSETQ in the germline V gene. The CDR3: CASSLTGGLDEQYF. The CDR3 nucleotides read TGCGCCAGCAGCTTGACAGGGGGGCTGGACGAGCAGTACTTC.

The chain combines TRBV6-4 with TRBJ2-2; D uncertain. Trimming took off 5 bases at V and 0 bases at J, with 10 bases between the two ends. The CDR3 sequence is 15 residues long. Germline-derived CDR1 and CDR2 are MRHNA and SNTAGT. DNA of the CDR3: TGTGCCAGCAGTCGACATATTGCGAACACCGGGGAGCTGTTTTTT. Its protein product is CASSRHIANTGELFF.

This clone is a singleton in its sample. This clone may be a read error of a much larger clone one base away. As the CDR3 is not closed by the conserved phenylalanine or tryptophan, this likely results from a read error. The chain has TRBV7-2 and TRBJ2-3; D call uncertain. V was clipped by 1 base and J by 0 bases, with 5 bases between them. CDR3 length: 14 amino acids. Germline values: CDR1 SGHTA, CDR2 FQGNSA. This CDR3 is CASSLGWSTDTQYL. CDR3 bases: TGTGCCAGCAGCTTAGGGTGGAGCACAGATACGCAGTATCTT.

The chain employs TRBV7-2 and TRBJ2-2; unclear D gene. Germline assignment: CDR1 SGHTA and CDR2 FQGNSA. The CDR3 loop spans 12 amino acids. V shed 3 bases and J shed 8 bases, with 7 bases lying between them. This CDR3 is CASSFGLGELFF. The CDR3 DNA reads as TGTGCCAGCAGCTTTGGTTTGGGGGAGCTGTTTTTT.

This clone is a singleton in its sample. This sequence joins TRBV27 and TRBJ2-3; tentative D call: TRBD1 (6 bases). The CDR3 is made up of 13 amino acids. Germline values: CDR1 MNHEY, CDR2 SMNVEV (reference sequence). Trimming pared 10 bases from V and 2 bases from J, leaving 13 bases between. The CDR3 DNA reads as TGTGCCAACGCCGAGGGACACACAGATACGCAGTATTTT. Translation: CANAEGHTDTQYF.

The CDR3 spells CASSQDQVQPQHF. The CDR3 DNA sequence: TGTGCCAGCAGCCAAGACCAGGTGCAGCCCCAGCATTTT. The chain employs TRBV4-2 and TRBJ1-5; D is unclear. Trimming removed 0 bases at V and 7 bases at J, with 7 bases between. This CDR3 comprises 13 residues. Germline assignment: CDR1 LGHNA and CDR2 YNFKEQ.

This clone is a singleton in its sample. The chain employs TRBV5-1 and TRBJ2-2; D could derive from TRBD1 or TRBD2 (5 bases each). The CDR3 consists of 15 residues. CDR1 and CDR2 from the germline V gene are SGHRS and YFSETQ. V was shortened by 0 bases and J by 7 bases, with 13 bases between the two germline ends. CDR3 in DNA: TGCGCCAGCAGCTTGGGGGGACCCCAAATCGGGGAGCTGTTTTTT. This translates into CASSLGGPQIGELFF.

Details on this clone: A far larger clone differs by one base, so this is likely a read error. The chain carries TRBV28 and TRBJ2-5; 7 bases are a match to TRBD2. CDR1 and CDR2 (germline): MDHEN, SYDVKM. This CDR3 is built from 14 residues. CDR3 residues: CASSLAGDVEAQYF. The CDR3 region has the DNA TGTGCCAGCAGTTTAGCGGGAGATGTAGAGGCCCAGTACTTC.

The CDR3, as DNA: TGCAGCGTCGGGACTAGCGGGAGCTACGAGCAGTACTTC. This encodes CSVGTSGSYEQYF. The rearrangement uses TRBV29-1 and TRBJ2-5; 14 bases map to TRBD2. The end of the DNA is better explained by TRBJ2-7, so the J call may be wrong. The germline CDR1 and CDR2 sequences are SQVTM and ANQGSEA. This CDR3 has 13 amino acids.

The chain couples TRBV28 to TRBJ2-3; TRBD1 matches 8 bases. The length of the CDR3 is 13 residues. The V and J ends lost 11 bases and 1 base, in that order; junction bases with no gene match: 5. Looked up from germline, CDR1 is MDHEN and CDR2 is SYDVKM. For the CDR3, the DNA is TGTGCCGGACAGGGTTACGGCACAGATACGCAGTATTTT. Protein sequence: CAGQGYGTDTQYF.

V usage is TRBV7-9 and J usage is TRBJ1-5; D may be TRBD1 (6 bases). Trimming removed 1 base at V and 3 bases at J, with 10 bases between. This CDR3 has 15 amino acids. Germline lookup yields CDR1 SEHNR and CDR2 FQNEAQ (reference sequence). DNA of the CDR3: TGTGCCAGCAGCTTAGAGGGGGGACCCAATCAGCCCCAGCATTTT. Encoded protein: CASSLEGGPNQPQHF.

The chain combines TRBV11-1 with TRBJ2-3; D gene uncertain. The CDR3 totals 13 residues. Germline loops: CDR1 SGHAT, CDR2 FQDESV (reference sequence). Trimming stripped 5 bases from V and 4 bases from J, with 10 bases between. CDR3 residues: CASSLRLADTQYF. Here the CDR3 DNA reads TGTGCCAGCAGCCTCAGGCTAGCAGATACGCAGTATTTT.

This clone has just a few counts. V gene TRBV4-2 combines with J gene TRBJ2-7; no reliable D call. CDR3 size: 14 residues. Germline CDR1 LGHNA, CDR2 YNFKEQ. Trimming took off 2 bases at V and 4 bases at J, with 12 bases between the two ends. DNA for the CDR3: TGTGCCAGCAGCCAACCCAGCTCCCCGTACGAGCAGTACTTC. This encodes CASSQPSSPYEQYF.

The rearrangement joins TRBV9 to TRBJ2-2; D gene unclear. This CDR3 contains 13 residues. Per germline, CDR1 SGDLS and CDR2 YYNGEE. V was pared by 0 bases and J by 5 bases, with 5 bases between. CDR3: CASSVVRTGELFF. CDR3 bases: TGTGCCAGCAGCGTAGTGCGGACCGGGGAGCTGTTTTTT.

This sequence joins TRBV5-1 and TRBJ2-4; the match to TRBD2 covers 8 bases. The CDR3 is 15 amino acids. CDR1 and CDR2 (germline): SGHRS, YFSETQ. The trim removed 5 bases at V and 0 bases at J, leaving 4 bases unmatched. The DNA of the CDR3 is TGCGCCAGCAGGACTAGCGATATAGCCAAAAACATTCAGTACTTC. As protein: CASRTSDIAKNIQYF.

Concerning this clone: Distinct nucleotide sequences in the sample also encode this CDR3. The rearrangement uses TRBV18 and TRBJ2-7; D unresolved. Germline CDR1 is KGHSH and CDR2 is LQKENI. The CDR3 runs 13 residues. The V end lost 2 bases, the J end lost 1 base, and 6 bases lay between the germline ends. CDR3 bases: TGTGCCAGCTCACCATTCGGTTCCTACGAGCAGTACTTC. Its protein product is CASSPFGSYEQYF.

The V and J genes are TRBV6-4 and TRBJ2-6; tentatively, D is TRBD1 or TRBD2 (5 bases each). The CDR3 spans 15 residues. The germline V gene has CDR1 MRHNA and CDR2 SNTAGT. V gave up 2 bases and J gave up 4 bases, with 9 bases separating them. The CDR3 region is CASSDGGAGANVLTF. The CDR3 nucleotides are TGTGCCAGCAGTGACGGGGGAGCGGGGGCCAACGTCCTGACTTTC.

The V gene is TRBV4-3, the J gene TRBJ2-1, with 10 bases identical to TRBD1. With V trimmed by 2 bases and J by 5 bases, 6 bases remained unmatched. Germline assignment: CDR1 LGHNA and CDR2 YSLEER. The CDR3 sequence is 16 residues long. The CDR3 nucleotides read TGCGCCAGCAGCCAAACGACAGGGGGCGCGGACAATGAGCAGTTCTTC. Translating it yields CASSQTTGGADNEQFF.

The CDR3 loop is CASSAPGQGAWEKLFF. In DNA form, the CDR3 reads TGTGCCAGCAGTGCCCCCGGTCAGGGGGCGTGGGAAAAACTGTTTTTT. The chain joins TRBV6-1 to TRBJ1-4, with 8 bases fitting TRBD1. With 4 bases clipped from V and 8 bases from J, the junction kept 12 bases outside the gene matches. The CDR3 is 16 amino acids. Germline V gives CDR1 MNHNS, CDR2 SASEGT.

The rearrangement joins TRBV30 to TRBJ2-1; D gene uncertain. The CDR3 length is 13 residues. The V gene's germline CDR1 is GTSNPN and CDR2 SVGIG (reference sequence). Trimming removed 4 bases from V and 2 bases from J, with 9 bases in between. CDR3 in amino acids: CAWKGNTYNEQFF. Here the CDR3 DNA reads TGTGCCTGGAAGGGCAACACCTACAATGAGCAGTTCTTC.